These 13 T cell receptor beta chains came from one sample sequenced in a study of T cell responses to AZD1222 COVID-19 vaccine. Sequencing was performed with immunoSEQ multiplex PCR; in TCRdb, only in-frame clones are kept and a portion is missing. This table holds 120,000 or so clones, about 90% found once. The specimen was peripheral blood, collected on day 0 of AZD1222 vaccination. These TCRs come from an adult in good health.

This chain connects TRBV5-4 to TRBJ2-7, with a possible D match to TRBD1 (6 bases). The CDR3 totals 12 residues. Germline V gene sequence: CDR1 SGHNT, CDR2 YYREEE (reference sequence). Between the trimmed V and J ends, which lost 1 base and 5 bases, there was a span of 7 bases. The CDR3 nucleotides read TGTGCCAGCAGCTTGCAGGGGCACGAGCAGTACTTC. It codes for CASSLQGHEQYF. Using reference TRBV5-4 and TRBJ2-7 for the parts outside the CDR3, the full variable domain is ETGVTQSPTHLIKTRGQQVTLRCSSQSGHNTVSWYQQALGQGPQFIFQYYREEENGRGNFPPRFSGLQFPNYSSELNVNALELDDSALYLCASSLQGHEQYFGPGTRLTVT.

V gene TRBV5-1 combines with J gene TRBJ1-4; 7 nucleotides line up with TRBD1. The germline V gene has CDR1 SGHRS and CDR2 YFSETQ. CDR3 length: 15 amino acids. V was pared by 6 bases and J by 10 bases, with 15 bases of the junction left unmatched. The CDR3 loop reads CASNAETQGTGKLFF. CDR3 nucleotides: TGCGCCAGCAACGCGGAAACACAGGGGACGGGAAAACTGTTTTTT. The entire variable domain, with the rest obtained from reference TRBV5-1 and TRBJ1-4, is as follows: KAGVTQTPRYLIKTRGQQVTLSCSPISGHRSVSWYQQTPGQGLQFLFEYFSETQRNKGNFPGRFSGRQFSNSRSEMNVSTLELGDSALYLCASNAETQGTGKLFFGSGTQLSVL.

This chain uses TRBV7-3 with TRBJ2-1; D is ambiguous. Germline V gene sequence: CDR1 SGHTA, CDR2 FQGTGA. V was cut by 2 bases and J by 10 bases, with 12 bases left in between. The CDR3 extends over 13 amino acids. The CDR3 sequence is CASSLASVGEQFF. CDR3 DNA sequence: TGTGCCAGCAGCTTAGCTTCCGTTGGGGAGCAGTTCTTC.

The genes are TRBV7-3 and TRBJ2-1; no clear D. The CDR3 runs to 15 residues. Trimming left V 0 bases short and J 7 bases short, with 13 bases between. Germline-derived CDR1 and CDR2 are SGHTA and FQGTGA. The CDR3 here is CASSLTWASGNEQFF. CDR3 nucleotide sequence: TGTGCCAGCAGCTTAACGTGGGCTAGTGGGAATGAGCAGTTCTTC.

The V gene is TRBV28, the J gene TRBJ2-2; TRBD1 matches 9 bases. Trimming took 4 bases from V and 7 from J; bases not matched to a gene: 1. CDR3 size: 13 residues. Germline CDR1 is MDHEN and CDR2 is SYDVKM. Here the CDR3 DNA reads TGTGCCAGCAGTTGGACAGGGGACGGGGAGCTGTTTTTT. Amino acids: CASSWTGDGELFF.

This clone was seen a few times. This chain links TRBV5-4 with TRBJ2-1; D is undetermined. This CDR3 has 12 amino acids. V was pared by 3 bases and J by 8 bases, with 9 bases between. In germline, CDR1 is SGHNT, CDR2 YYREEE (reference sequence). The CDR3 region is CASSSSSHEQFF. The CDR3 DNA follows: TGTGCCAGCAGCTCAAGTTCCCATGAGCAGTTCTTC.

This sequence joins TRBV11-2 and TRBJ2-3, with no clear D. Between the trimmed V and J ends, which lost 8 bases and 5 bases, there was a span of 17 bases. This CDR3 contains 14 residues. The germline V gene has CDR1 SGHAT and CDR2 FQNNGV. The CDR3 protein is CASSTYGVQDTQYF. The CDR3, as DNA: TGTGCCAGCTCAACTTATGGGGTCCAAGATACGCAGTATTTT.

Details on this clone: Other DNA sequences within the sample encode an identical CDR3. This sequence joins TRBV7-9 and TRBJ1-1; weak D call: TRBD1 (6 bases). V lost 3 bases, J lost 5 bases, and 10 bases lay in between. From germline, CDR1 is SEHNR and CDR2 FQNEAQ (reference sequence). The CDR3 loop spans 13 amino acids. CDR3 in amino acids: CASSLGQGTEAFF. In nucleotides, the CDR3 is TGTGCCAGCAGCTTGGGGCAGGGGACTGAAGCTTTCTTT.

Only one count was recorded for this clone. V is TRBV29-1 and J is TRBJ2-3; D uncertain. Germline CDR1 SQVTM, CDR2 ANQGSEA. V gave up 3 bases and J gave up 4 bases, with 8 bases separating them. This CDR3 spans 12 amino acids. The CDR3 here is CSVEAGPDTQYF. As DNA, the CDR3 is TGCAGCGTTGAGGCCGGGCCAGATACGCAGTATTTT.

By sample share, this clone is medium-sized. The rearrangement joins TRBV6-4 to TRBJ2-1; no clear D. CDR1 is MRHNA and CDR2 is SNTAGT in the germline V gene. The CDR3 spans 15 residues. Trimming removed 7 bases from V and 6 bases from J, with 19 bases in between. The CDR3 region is CASMSTPEAVNEQFF. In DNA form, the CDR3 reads TGTGCCAGCATGTCGACACCTGAGGCTGTCAATGAGCAGTTCTTC.

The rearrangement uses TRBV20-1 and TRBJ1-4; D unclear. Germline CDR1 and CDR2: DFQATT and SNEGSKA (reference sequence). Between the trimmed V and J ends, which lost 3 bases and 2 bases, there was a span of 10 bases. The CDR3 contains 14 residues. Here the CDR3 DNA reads TGCAGTGCTAGTGTGGGGAATACTAATGAAAAACTGTTTTTT. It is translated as CSASVGNTNEKLFF.

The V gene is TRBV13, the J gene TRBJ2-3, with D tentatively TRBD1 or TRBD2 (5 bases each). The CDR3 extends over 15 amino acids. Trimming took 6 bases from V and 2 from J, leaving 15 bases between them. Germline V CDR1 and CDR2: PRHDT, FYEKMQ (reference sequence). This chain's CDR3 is CASREGYGDTDTQYF. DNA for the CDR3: TGTGCCAGCAGAGAGGGGTACGGAGACACAGATACGCAGTATTTT.

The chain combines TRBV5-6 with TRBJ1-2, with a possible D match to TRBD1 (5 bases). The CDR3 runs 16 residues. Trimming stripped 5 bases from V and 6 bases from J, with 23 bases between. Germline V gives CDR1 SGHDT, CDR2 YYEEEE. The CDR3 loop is CASSFLSGGREDGYTF. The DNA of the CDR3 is TGTGCCAGCAGTTTCCTTTCGGGGGGACGAGAGGATGGCTACACCTTC.